This is a list of T cell receptor beta chains from one sample in a study of molecular identifiers for immune sequencing clone quantification. TCRdb reanalysed the PCR reads using MiXCR and keeps one entry per CDR3 protein. The table shows about 640,000 distinct CDR3 sequences, with about 20% occurring only once. Sequenced material: naive CD8+ T cells from blood, with Jurkat cell RNA spiked in. The receptors shown here come from a human donor in good health. Some libraries in this study had Jurkat cell RNA spiked in. CDR3s include the opening cysteine and the closing phenylalanine or tryptophan. The D gene is left open where the match is weak. The size entry is marked missing in some rows and otherwise reads once, few, many or a size class.

j_gene: TRBJ2-1
d_gene: TRBD2
abundance: .
v_gene: TRBV7-9
CDR3nt: TGTGCCAGCAGCTTACCAGCGGGAGGGTCCCACAGCTCCTACAATGAGCAGTTCTTC
CDR3aa: CASSLPAGGSHSSYNEQFF

j_gene: TRBJ2-7
d_gene: .
abundance: few
v_gene: TRBV19
CDR3nt: TGTGCCAGTAGTGCAGCGGGTATAATCTACGAGCAGTACTTC
CDR3aa: CASSAAGIIYEQYF

j_gene: TRBJ2-3
d_gene: .
abundance: many
v_gene: TRBV20-1
CDR3nt: TGCAGTGCTAGCTGGGTCACAACCGATACGCAGTATTTT
CDR3aa: CSASWVTTDTQYF

j_gene: TRBJ1-6
d_gene: TRBD1
abundance: many
v_gene: TRBV19
CDR3nt: TGTGCCAGTAGCAATGACGACAGGGGAAATAATTCACCCCTCCACTTT
CDR3aa: CASSNDDRGNNSPLHF

j_gene: TRBJ2-3
d_gene: .
abundance: .
v_gene: TRBV13
CDR3nt: TGTGCCAGCAGCCAAACGGCCGGCACAGGTACGCAGTATTTT
CDR3aa: CASSQTAGTGTQYF

j_gene: TRBJ2-3
d_gene: .
abundance: many
v_gene: TRBV19
CDR3nt: TGTGCCAGTAGTATTTACATAAACACAGATACGCAGTATTTT
CDR3aa: CASSIYINTDTQYF

j_gene: TRBJ2-7
d_gene: .
abundance: many
v_gene: TRBV4-2
CDR3nt: TGTGCCAGCAGCCAAGAAGTACGGAGAGGGTACGAGCAGTACTTC
CDR3aa: CASSQEVRRGYEQYF

j_gene: TRBJ2-7
d_gene: .
abundance: .
v_gene: TRBV27
CDR3nt: TGTGCCTGCAGTTTTGGATACGAGCAGTACTTC
CDR3aa: CACSFGYEQYF

j_gene: TRBJ2-3
d_gene: TRBD2
abundance: few
v_gene: TRBV19
CDR3nt: TGTGCCAGTAGTATAGTAGGGGGACTAGCGGTAGATACGCAGTATTTT
CDR3aa: CASSIVGGLAVDTQYF

j_gene: TRBJ1-5
d_gene: TRBD1
abundance: many
v_gene: TRBV28
CDR3nt: TGTGCCTCCCTAACCAACAGGGGGCCAGGGAGCAATCAGCCCCAGCATTTT
CDR3aa: CASLTNRGPGSNQPQHF

j_gene: TRBJ1-1
d_gene: TRBD1
abundance: .
v_gene: TRBV3-1
CDR3nt: TGTGCCAGCAGCCGGACAGGGCTTAATCCCCACTATTTGAACACTGAAGCTTTCTTT
CDR3aa: CASSRTGLNPHYLNTEAFF

j_gene: TRBJ2-7
d_gene: TRBD1
abundance: .
v_gene: TRBV23-1
CDR3nt: TGCGCCAGCAGACAGAAGGCCAGGGACAGAATAGCATACGAGCAGTACTTC
CDR3aa: CASRQKARDRIAYEQYF

j_gene: TRBJ2-7
d_gene: TRBD2
abundance: many
v_gene: TRBV13
CDR3nt: TGTGCCAGCAGCCCGGGGGGGTTCACCGAGCAGTACTTC
CDR3aa: CASSPGGFTEQYF

j_gene: TRBJ1-1
d_gene: .
abundance: many
v_gene: TRBV4-1
CDR3nt: TGCGCCAGCAGCCAAGAAATCCCCGCCGTGACTGAAGCTTTCTTT
CDR3aa: CASSQEIPAVTEAFF

j_gene: TRBJ2-1
d_gene: .
abundance: few
v_gene: TRBV5-8
CDR3nt: TGTGCCAGCAGCTTTCAGCGGGCGAAACCCGATGAGCAGTTCTTC
CDR3aa: CASSFQRAKPDEQFF

j_gene: TRBJ2-2
d_gene: TRBD1
abundance: many
v_gene: TRBV29-1
CDR3nt: TGCAGCGTTGGGGACAGGGCGAACACCGGGGAGCTGTTTTTT
CDR3aa: CSVGDRANTGELFF

j_gene: TRBJ1-1
d_gene: .
abundance: few
v_gene: TRBV10-3
CDR3nt: TGTGCCATCAGTGAACAGGGATTGAACACTGAAGCTTTTTTT
CDR3aa: CAISEQGLNTEAFF

j_gene: TRBJ2-7
d_gene: TRBD1
abundance: many
v_gene: TRBV2
CDR3nt: TGTGCCAGCAGTGAGGGACAGGGGGTGAACGAGCAGTACTTC
CDR3aa: CASSEGQGVNEQYF

j_gene: TRBJ2-1
d_gene: .
abundance: few
v_gene: TRBV12-3/TRBV12-4
CDR3nt: TGTGCCAGCACCAACCTTGGGGTGACAGAGCAGTTCTTC
CDR3aa: CASTNLGVTEQFF

j_gene: TRBJ1-1
d_gene: TRBD1
abundance: many
v_gene: TRBV7-2
CDR3nt: TGTGCCAGCAGAGGACAGGTGGGCCGAGGGACTGAAGCTTTCTTT
CDR3aa: CASRGQVGRGTEAFF

j_gene: TRBJ1-1
d_gene: .
abundance: many
v_gene: TRBV13
CDR3nt: TGTGCCAGCAGCTTAATGGGGGGGCAAACTGAAGCTTTCTTT
CDR3aa: CASSLMGGQTEAFF

j_gene: TRBJ2-3
d_gene: TRBD2
abundance: many
v_gene: TRBV4-2
CDR3nt: TGTGCCAGCAGCCAAGAGAGCGGGAGCTTGGCAGATACGCAGTATTTT
CDR3aa: CASSQESGSLADTQYF

j_gene: TRBJ1-5
d_gene: .
abundance: many
v_gene: TRBV3-1
CDR3nt: TGTGCCAGCAGCCAAGAGTCCCACAGGCAGCATTTT
CDR3aa: CASSQESHRQHF

j_gene: TRBJ1-1
d_gene: .
abundance: many
v_gene: TRBV27
CDR3nt: TGTGCCAGCAGTTTATTACAGGGACGGACTGAAGCTTTCTTT
CDR3aa: CASSLLQGRTEAFF